A selection of T cell receptor beta chains follows, all from one sample in a study of shared clonotypes between healthy human individuals. Profiling relied on immunoSEQ multiplex PCR, and the TCRdb table lists in-frame clones only, not all of them. The data contain some 1,400,000 clones, around 97% of them seen just once; the ten biggest clones take up over 1%. The sequencing input was naive CD4+ T cells sorted from blood. Source of these receptors: a young man in good health. The CDR3 runs from the conserved cysteine through the conserved F or W. Each record gives: D gene, V gene, clone size, J gene, CDR3 DNA, CDR3 protein. A D gene is named only where the DNA matches it firmly. Expanded clones are given a class, and other clones once, few, many or no size at all.

TRBD1,TRBV5-5,.,TRBJ2-1,TGTGCCAGCAGCTTGGGTGTTGGCAGGGGGTCCCTGAATGAGCAGTTCTTC,CASSLGVGRGSLNEQFF
.,TRBV18,.,TRBJ1-2,TGTGCCAGCTCACCACCCGCGGGGGGGGGCCTCCGTGGCTATGGCTACACCTTC,CASSPPAGGGLRGYGYTF
TRBD2,TRBV5-1,.,TRBJ2-1,TGCGCCAGCAGCTTGTCCGGGACTAGTAGCTACAATGAGCAGTTCTTC,CASSLSGTSSYNEQFF
TRBD2,TRBV30,.,TRBJ2-1,TGTGCCTGGAGTGATCGCGGGAGAGGGGACAATGAGCAGTTCTTC,CAWSDRGRGDNEQFF
TRBD1,TRBV28,.,TRBJ2-7,TGTGCCAGCAGTACCCGTTGGGCAGGGGGATCCTACGAGCAGTACTTC,CASSTRWAGGSYEQYF
.,TRBV15,.,TRBJ1-5,TGTGCCACCGGGCCCGGGTCGCCTAGCAATCAGCCCCAGCATTTT,CATGPGSPSNQPQHF
.,TRBV6-5,once,TRBJ1-2,TGTGCCAGCAGTGACACAGACGGAGCGGTTGGCTACACCTTC,CASSDTDGAVGYTF
.,TRBV15,once,TRBJ2-1,TGTGCCACCAGCAGAGATCGTGTACAGACGGCGCAGTTCTTC,CATSRDRVQTAQFF
.,TRBV6-5,.,TRBJ2-1,TGTGCCAGCAGTATCTACAATGAGCAGTTCTTC,CASSIYNEQFF
TRBD1,TRBV30,.,TRBJ2-5,TGTGCCTGGAGCGACAGGGGTAAAGAGACCCAGTACTTC,CAWSDRGKETQYF
.,TRBV15,.,TRBJ1-5,TGTGCCACTTTGGGGCAGGGATGGTCTCAGCCCCAGCATTTT,CATLGQGWSQPQHF
TRBD2,TRBV19,.,TRBJ2-1,TGTGCCAGTAGTACGGGGCTAGCGGGAGGGCCGATGCCTCATGAGCAGTTCTTC,CASSTGLAGGPMPHEQFF
.,TRBV10-1,.,TRBJ1-1,TGCGCCAGCAGTGGGAACAGGGATAGAAACACTGAAGCTTTCTTT,CASSGNRDRNTEAFF
TRBD1,TRBV10-3,.,TRBJ1-1,TGTGCCATCAGTGCCCCAGGGGGAGATGAAGCTTTCTTT,CAISAPGGDEAFF
TRBD1,TRBV5-1,.,TRBJ1-1,TGCGCCAGCAGCTCAAGGACAGGGGGCGTTGGTGAAGCTTTCTTT,CASSSRTGGVGEAFF
.,TRBV28,.,TRBJ2-7,TGTGCCAGCAGTTTATTCGGGGGGCAGTACTTC,CASSLFGGQYF
.,TRBV19,.,TRBJ1-5,TGTGCCAGTACCACGGGACACACTGGCGGTCAGCCCCAGCATTTT,CASTTGHTGGQPQHF
TRBD2,TRBV9,.,TRBJ2-7,TGTGCCAGCAGCGTAGGGGCGGGAGGGCCCCACGAGCAGTACTTC,CASSVGAGGPHEQYF
.,TRBV30,.,TRBJ1-2,TGTGCCTGGAGCCGGGAAAACTATGGCTACACCTTC,CAWSRENYGYTF
.,TRBV11-2,once,TRBJ2-7,TGTGCCAGCAGAGTTAGCTCAGGGGTAAACCTGGACGAGCAGTACTTC,CASRVSSGVNLDEQYF
TRBD1,TRBV5-4,.,TRBJ2-7,TGTGCCAGCAGCATCGGACAGGGGGCGGAGTACTTC,CASSIGQGAEYF
.,TRBV5-1,.,TRBJ2-2,TGCGCCAGCAGCTTGGCGGGAGAGCGAGCCGGGGAGCTGTTTTTT,CASSLAGERAGELFF